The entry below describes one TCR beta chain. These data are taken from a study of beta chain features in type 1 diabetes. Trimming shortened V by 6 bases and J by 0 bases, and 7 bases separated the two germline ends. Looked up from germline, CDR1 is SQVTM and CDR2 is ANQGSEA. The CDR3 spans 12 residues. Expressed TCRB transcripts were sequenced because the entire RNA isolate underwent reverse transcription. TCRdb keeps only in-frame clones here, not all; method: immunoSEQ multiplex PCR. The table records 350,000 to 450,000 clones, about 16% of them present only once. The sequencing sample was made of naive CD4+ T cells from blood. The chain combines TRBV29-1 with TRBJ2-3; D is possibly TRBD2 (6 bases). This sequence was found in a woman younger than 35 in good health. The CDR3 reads CSVGGSTDTQYF. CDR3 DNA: TGCAGCGTGGGGGGTAGCACAGATACGCAGTATTTT.